Listed below are T cell receptor beta chains from one sample, sequenced in a study of T cells after yellow fever vaccination. TCRdb independently ran MiXCR on the 5' RACE reads; one entry per CDR3 protein. The table lists 450,000 to 550,000 distinct CDR3 sequences, 15% to 20% of them singletons. The sample consisted of PBMCs, taken 15 days after the yellow fever booster vaccination. The receptors derive from a young man who received the YFV17D yellow fever vaccine. The CDR3 runs from the conserved cysteine through the conserved F or W. D genes are given only for firm matches. Clone size, where shown, is once, few, many, or a class for clones that have expanded.

>TRBV7-2|.|few|TRBJ2-3
CASSPPGTGADTQYF
TGTGCCAGCAGCCCACCCGGGACGGGCGCAGATACGCAGTATTTT
>TRBV27|TRBD1|.|TRBJ2-5
CASSATGTGWPRETQYF
TGTGCCAGCAGTGCCACCGGGACAGGGTGGCCTCGGGAGACCCAGTACTTC
>TRBV20-1|.|few|TRBJ2-5
CSAPGQTETQYF
TGCAGTGCCCCCGGACAGACAGAGACCCAGTACTTC
>TRBV20-1|TRBD2|few|TRBJ2-7
CSASPPGLAGTYEQYF
TGCAGTGCTAGCCCCCCAGGTCTAGCGGGAACCTACGAGCAGTACTTC
>TRBV29-1|.|.|TRBJ2-5
CSVGHRISQETQYF
TGCAGCGTTGGACATCGAATTTCACAAGAGACCCAGTACTTC
>TRBV27|.|.|TRBJ1-4
CASSSLDNEKLFF
TGTGCCAGCAGTTCTCTAGACAATGAAAAACTGTTTTTT
>TRBV5-1|.|.|TRBJ2-7
CASSLVGGGYEQYF
TGCGCCAGCAGCTTGGTCGGGGGCGGGTACGAGCAGTACTTC
>TRBV5-1|TRBD2|.|TRBJ2-5
CASSGTAGGPGETQYF
TGCGCCAGCAGCGGAACAGCGGGAGGGCCGGGCGAGACCCAGTACTTC
>TRBV10-2|TRBD2|.|TRBJ2-5
CASNLAGPQETQYF
TGCGCCAGCAACCTAGCGGGCCCCCAAGAGACCCAGTACTTC
>TRBV6-6|.|.|TRBJ2-7
CATRGSGYEQYF
TGTGCCACCCGAGGCAGCGGCTACGAGCAGTACTTC
>TRBV10-3|TRBD1|few|TRBJ1-2
CAISESVGDSSNYGYTF
TGTGCCATCAGTGAGTCGGTCGGGGACAGCTCTAACTATGGCTACACCTTC
>TRBV7-2|TRBD1|few|TRBJ2-1
CATSGQGSYNEQFF
TGTGCCACCTCTGGACAGGGTTCCTACAATGAGCAGTTCTTC
>TRBV5-6|TRBD2|few|TRBJ2-1
CASSREARRYNEQFF
TGTGCCAGCAGCCGGGAGGCTAGGCGTTACAATGAGCAGTTCTTC
>TRBV24-1|.|.|TRBJ2-1
CATSDSTSLRGEQFF
TGTGCCACCAGTGACTCGACTAGTCTAAGGGGGGAGCAGTTCTTC
>TRBV12-3/TRBV12-4|.|many|TRBJ1-3
CASSLAHRLGNTIYF
TGTGCCAGCAGTTTAGCTCACAGACTTGGAAACACCATATATTTT
>TRBV7-8|.|.|TRBJ2-3
CASSLRAGWDTDTQYF
TGTGCCAGCAGCTTAAGGGCGGGGTGGGACACAGATACGCAGTATTTT
>TRBV6-1|.|few|TRBJ1-4
CASSRGQWEKLFF
TGTGCCAGCAGTAGGGGACAATGGGAAAAACTGTTTTTT
>TRBV5-1|.|.|TRBJ2-5
CASSLEGGEWETQYF
TGCGCCAGCAGCTTGGAAGGTGGGGAATGGGAGACCCAGTACTTC
>TRBV9|.|few|TRBJ2-1
CASSVGSSSYNEQFF
TGTGCCAGCAGCGTAGGGTCAAGCTCCTACAATGAGCAGTTCTTC
>TRBV20-1|.|.|TRBJ2-5
CSAIPGKYQETQYF
TGCAGTGCCATCCCGGGCAAATACCAAGAGACCCAGTACTTC
>TRBV3-1|.|few|TRBJ1-1
CASSQEGPNTEAFF
TGTGCCAGCAGCCAAGAAGGGCCGAACACTGAAGCTTTCTTT
>TRBV29-1|TRBD1|.|TRBJ2-1
CSTLPGTGALSVNNEQFF
TGCAGCACACTCCCCGGGACAGGGGCATTGAGCGTGAACAATGAGCAGTTCTTC